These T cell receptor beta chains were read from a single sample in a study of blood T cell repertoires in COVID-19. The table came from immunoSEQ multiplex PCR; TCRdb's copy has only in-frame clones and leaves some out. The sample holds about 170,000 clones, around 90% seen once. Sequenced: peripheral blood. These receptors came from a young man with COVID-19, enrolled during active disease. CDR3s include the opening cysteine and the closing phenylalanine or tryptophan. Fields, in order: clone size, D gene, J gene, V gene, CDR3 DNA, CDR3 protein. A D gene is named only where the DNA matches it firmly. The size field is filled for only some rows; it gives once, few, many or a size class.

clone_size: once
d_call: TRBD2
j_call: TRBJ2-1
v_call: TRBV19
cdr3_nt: TGTGCCAGTAGTATAGGACTAGCGGATTACAATGAGCAGTTCTTC
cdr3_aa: CASSIGLADYNEQFF

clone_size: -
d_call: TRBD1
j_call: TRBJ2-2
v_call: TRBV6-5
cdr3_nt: TGTGCCAGCAGTCCGGGACAGGTCGCCGGGGAGCTGTTTTTT
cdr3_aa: CASSPGQVAGELFF

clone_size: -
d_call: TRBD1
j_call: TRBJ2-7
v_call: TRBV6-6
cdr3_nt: TGTGCCAGCAGTCACGGGACAGGGGGAAACTACGAGCAGTACTTC
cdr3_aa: CASSHGTGGNYEQYF

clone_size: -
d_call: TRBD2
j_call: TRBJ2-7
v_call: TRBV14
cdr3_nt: TGTGCCAGCAGCCAAGGGTTAGCGGGAGGCTACGAGCAGTACTTC
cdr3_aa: CASSQGLAGGYEQYF

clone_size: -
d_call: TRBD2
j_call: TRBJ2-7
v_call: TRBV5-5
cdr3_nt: TGTGCCAGCAGCTTGTCTAGCGGGAGGTCCTACGAGCAGTACTTC
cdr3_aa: CASSLSSGRSYEQYF

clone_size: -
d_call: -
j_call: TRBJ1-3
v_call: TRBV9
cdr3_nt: TGTGCCAGCAGCGTAGCTACAGGGACGGCCAGCTCTGGAAACACCATATATTTT
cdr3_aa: CASSVATGTASSGNTIYF

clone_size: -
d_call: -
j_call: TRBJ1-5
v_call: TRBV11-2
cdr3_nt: TGTGCCAGCAGCTTAGTGTCAGGGATGCAGCCCCAGCATTTT
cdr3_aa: CASSLVSGMQPQHF

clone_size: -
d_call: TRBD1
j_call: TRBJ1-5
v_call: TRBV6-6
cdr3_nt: TGTGCCAGCAGTACCTCGGACAGGTCTCACAATCAGCCCCAGCATTTT
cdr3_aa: CASSTSDRSHNQPQHF

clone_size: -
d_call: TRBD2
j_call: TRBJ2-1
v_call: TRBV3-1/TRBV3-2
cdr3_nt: TGTGCCAGCAGTCGCAGACTAGCGGATTACAATGAGCAGTTCTTC
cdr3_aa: CASSRRLADYNEQFF

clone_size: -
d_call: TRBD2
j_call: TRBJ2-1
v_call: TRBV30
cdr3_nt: TGTGCCTGGAGTAAAAACCGGGCCTCCCTTAGCGGGATCGGGGGTGAGCAGTTCTTC
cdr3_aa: CAWSKNRASLSGIGGEQFF

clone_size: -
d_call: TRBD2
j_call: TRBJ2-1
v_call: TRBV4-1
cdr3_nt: TGCGCCAGCAGCCAGCCCCAGACTAGCGGGAGCTATGAGCAGTTCTTC
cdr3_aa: CASSQPQTSGSYEQFF

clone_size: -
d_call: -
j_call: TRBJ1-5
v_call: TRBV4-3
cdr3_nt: TGCGCCAGCAGCCAAGATGCGGTACTCAATCAGCCCCAGCATTTT
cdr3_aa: CASSQDAVLNQPQHF

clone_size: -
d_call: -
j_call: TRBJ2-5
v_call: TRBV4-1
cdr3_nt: TGCGCCAGCAGCCAACAGCTCACACAGTACCAAGAGACCCAGTACTTC
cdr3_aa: CASSQQLTQYQETQYF

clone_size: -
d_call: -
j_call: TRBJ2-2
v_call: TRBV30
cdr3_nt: TGTGCCGGAGCGACGAACACCGGGGAGCTGTTTTTT
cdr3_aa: CAGATNTGELFF

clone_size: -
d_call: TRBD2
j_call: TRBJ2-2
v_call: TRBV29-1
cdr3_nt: TGCAGCGTCTCCCTAGCGGGAGGGCGTAGAACCGGGGAGCTGTTTTTT
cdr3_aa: CSVSLAGGRRTGELFF

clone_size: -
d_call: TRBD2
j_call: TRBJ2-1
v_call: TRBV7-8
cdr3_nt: TGTGCCAGCAGCCCGATACTAGCGGGAGGCCGCAATGAGCAGTTCTTC
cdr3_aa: CASSPILAGGRNEQFF

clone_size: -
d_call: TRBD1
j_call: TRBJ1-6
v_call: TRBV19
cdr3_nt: TGTGCCAGTAGTCCGGGACAGGGGAGGAATTCACCCCTCCACTTT
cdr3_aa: CASSPGQGRNSPLHF

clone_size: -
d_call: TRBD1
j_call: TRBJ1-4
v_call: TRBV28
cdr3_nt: TGTGCCAGCAGCCATCCGGACAGGGGGCAATTGGAAAAACTGTTTTTT
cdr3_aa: CASSHPDRGQLEKLFF

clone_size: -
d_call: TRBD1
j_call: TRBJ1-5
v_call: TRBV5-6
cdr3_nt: TGTGCCAGCAGCTTGCGGGACAGAGGAGCCTATAGCAATCAGCCCCAGCATTTT
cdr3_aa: CASSLRDRGAYSNQPQHF

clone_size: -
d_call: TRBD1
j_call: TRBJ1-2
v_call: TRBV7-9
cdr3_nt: TGTGCCAGCAGCCCGGGACAGAGCTATGGCTACACCTTC
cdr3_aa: CASSPGQSYGYTF

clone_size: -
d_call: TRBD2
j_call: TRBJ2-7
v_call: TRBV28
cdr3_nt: TGTGCCAGCAGTCCCACCGGGACTAGCGGGAGTATTAACGAGCAGTACTTC
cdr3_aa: CASSPTGTSGSINEQYF

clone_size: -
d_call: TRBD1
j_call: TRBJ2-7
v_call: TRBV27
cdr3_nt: TGTGCCAGCACCGGGACAGGGAGTAACGGCGAGCAGTACTTC
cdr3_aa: CASTGTGSNGEQYF

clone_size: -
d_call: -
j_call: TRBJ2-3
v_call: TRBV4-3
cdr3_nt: TGCGCCAGCAGCCAAGATTGGCCAGGGACGCAGTATTTT
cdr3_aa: CASSQDWPGTQYF

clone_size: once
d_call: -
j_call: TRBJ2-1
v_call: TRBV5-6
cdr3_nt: TGTGCCAGCAGCTTGTCCAGGGTTCCAACCTACAATGAGCAGTTCTTC
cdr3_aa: CASSLSRVPTYNEQFF

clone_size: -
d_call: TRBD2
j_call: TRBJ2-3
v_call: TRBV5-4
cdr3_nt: TGTGCCAGCAGCTTGAGTCCAGCTAGCGGGAGCTACAGCACAGATACGCAGTATTTT
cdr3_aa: CASSLSPASGSYSTDTQYF

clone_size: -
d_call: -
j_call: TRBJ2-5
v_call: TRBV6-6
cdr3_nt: TGTGCCAGCAGCCTCGGGGAGACCCAGTACTTC
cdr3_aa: CASSLGETQYF

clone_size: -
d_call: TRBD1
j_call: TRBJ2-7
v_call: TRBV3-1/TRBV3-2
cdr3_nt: TGTGCCAGAGGGGAGCCGGGACAGGGGTTCGGGGGGGCCTACGAGCAGTACTTC
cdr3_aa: CARGEPGQGFGGAYEQYF

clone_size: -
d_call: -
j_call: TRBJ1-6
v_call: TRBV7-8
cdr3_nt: TGTGCCAGCAGCTTAGCCCGTCAACAGGGTAGTCGACTCGGCTCCTATAATTCACCCCTCCACTTT
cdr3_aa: CASSLARQQGSRLGSYNSPLHF

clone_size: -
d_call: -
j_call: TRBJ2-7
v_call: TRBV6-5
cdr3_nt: TGTGCCAGCAGTATGCAGGGTATTGCCTACGAGCAGTACTTC
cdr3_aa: CASSMQGIAYEQYF

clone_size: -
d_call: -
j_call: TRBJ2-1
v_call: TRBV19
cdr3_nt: TGTGCCAGTAGAGGGGGGGGTACCTACAATGAGCAGTTCTTC
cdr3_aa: CASRGGGTYNEQFF

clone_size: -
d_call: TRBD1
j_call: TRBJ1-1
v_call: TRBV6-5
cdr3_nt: TGTGCCAGCAGACGCGACAGGGCCCTACCAGGAGCTTTCTTT
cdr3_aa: CASRRDRALPGAFF

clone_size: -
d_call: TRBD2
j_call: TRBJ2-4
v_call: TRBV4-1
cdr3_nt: TGCGCCAGCAGCCAAGAGCGGGCTAGCGGGAGTTTAGCCAAAAACATTCAGTACTTC
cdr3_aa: CASSQERASGSLAKNIQYF

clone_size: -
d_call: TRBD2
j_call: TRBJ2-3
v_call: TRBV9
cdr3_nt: TGTGCCAGCAGCGCGAGACCCACTAGCGGGAGGGTGGAAGATACGCAGTATTTT
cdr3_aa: CASSARPTSGRVEDTQYF

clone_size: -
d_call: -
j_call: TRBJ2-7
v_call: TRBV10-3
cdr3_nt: TGTGCCATCAGAGACAGATACGAGCAGTACTTC
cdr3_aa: CAIRDRYEQYF

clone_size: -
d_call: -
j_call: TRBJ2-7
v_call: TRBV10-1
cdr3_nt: TGCGCCAGCAGTGAGTATAAGCTGGCAGGCGAGCAGTACTTC
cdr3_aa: CASSEYKLAGEQYF

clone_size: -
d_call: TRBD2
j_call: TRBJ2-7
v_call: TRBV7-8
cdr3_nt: TGTGCCAGCAGCCTACGACTAGCGGGGCCCTACGAGCAGTACTTC
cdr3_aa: CASSLRLAGPYEQYF

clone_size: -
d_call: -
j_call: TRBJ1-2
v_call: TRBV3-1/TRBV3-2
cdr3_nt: TGTGCCAGCAGCCAAGATCTTGTATCACTTCGTGGCTACACCTTC
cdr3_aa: CASSQDLVSLRGYTF

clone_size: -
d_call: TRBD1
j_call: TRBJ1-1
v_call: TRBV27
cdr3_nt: TGTGCCAGCAGAACCAATCAACAGGGGGAAGCTTTCTTT
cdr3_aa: CASRTNQQGEAFF

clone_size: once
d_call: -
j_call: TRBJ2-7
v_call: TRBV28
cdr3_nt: TGTGCCAGCAGCTCCAGCGTATCCTACGAGCAGTACTTC
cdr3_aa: CASSSSVSYEQYF

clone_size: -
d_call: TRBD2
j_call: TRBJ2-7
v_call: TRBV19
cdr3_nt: TGTGCCAGTAAAAAGAGGCTAGCGGGAGGGCCGCGGAACGAGCAGTACTTC
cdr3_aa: CASKKRLAGGPRNEQYF

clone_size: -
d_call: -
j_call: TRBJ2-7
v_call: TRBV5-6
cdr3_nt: TGTGCCAGCAGCTTGGGTCAGCGATACTACGAGCAGTACTTC
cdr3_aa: CASSLGQRYYEQYF

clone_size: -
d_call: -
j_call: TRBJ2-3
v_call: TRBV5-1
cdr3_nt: TGCGCCAGCAGCTTGTGGTCTGGGGGCAGGGATACGCAGTATTTT
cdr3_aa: CASSLWSGGRDTQYF

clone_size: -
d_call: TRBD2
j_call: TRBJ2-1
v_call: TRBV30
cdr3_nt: TGTGCCTGGAGTATCCCCACTAGCGGGAGAGACAATGAGCAGTTCTTC
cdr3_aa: CAWSIPTSGRDNEQFF